These T cell receptor beta chains were read from a single sample in a study of cytomegalovirus exposure and HLA in healthy donors. Profiling relied on immunoSEQ multiplex PCR, and the TCRdb table lists in-frame clones only, not all of them. The table shows about 150,000 clones, with less than 90% occurring only once. The specimen sequenced was PBMCs. These receptors all come from a man between 18 and 35 years old in good health and CMV-seropositive. CDR3s include the opening cysteine and the closing phenylalanine or tryptophan. D genes are given only for firm matches. For some rows the clone size is stated as once, few or many, or as a class when expanded; others skip it.

V gene	CDR3 length	clone size	J gene	D gene	CDR3 protein	CDR3 DNA
TRBV2	13	.	TRBJ2-7	.	CASSEGLNYEQYF	TGTGCCAGCAGTGAGGGGCTGAACTACGAGCAGTACTTC
TRBV2	15	.	TRBJ1-1	.	CASRGRDRVNTEAFF	TGTGCCAGCAGGGGCAGGGATAGGGTGAACACTGAAGCTTTCTTT
TRBV19	17	.	TRBJ2-1	TRBD1	CASSIDRVVRGPDEQFF	TGTGCCAGTAGTATAGATCGGGTAGTCAGGGGGCCGGATGAGCAGTTCTTC
TRBV6-1	12	few	TRBJ1-4	.	CASSPLNGKLFF	TGTGCCAGCAGCCCCCTTAACGGAAAACTGTTTTTT
TRBV7-9	13	.	TRBJ2-7	.	CASSLGASNEQYF	TGTGCCAGCAGCTTAGGAGCTAGCAACGAGCAGTACTTC
TRBV7-9	13	.	TRBJ2-7	.	CASSLSEHYEQYF	TGTGCCAGCAGCTTGTCAGAACACTACGAGCAGTACTTC
TRBV21-1	15	.	TRBJ2-7	.	CASSNEGVRAYEQYF	TGTGCCAGCAGCAATGAGGGGGTACGCGCCTACGAGCAGTACTTC
TRBV2	14	.	TRBJ1-1	TRBD1	CASRLNRGHTEAFF	TGTGCCAGCAGGCTAAACAGGGGGCACACTGAAGCTTTCTTT
TRBV6-5	15	.	TRBJ1-2	.	CASSYGVSGGYGYTF	TGTGCCAGCAGTTATGGTGTTTCCGGGGGCTATGGCTACACCTTC
TRBV5-4	16	.	TRBJ2-1	TRBD2	CASSLWDSGSDNEQFF	TGTGCCAGCAGCTTGTGGGATAGCGGGTCTGACAATGAGCAGTTCTTC
TRBV5-1	15	.	TRBJ2-3	.	CASSFSGGTADTQYF	TGCGCCAGCAGCTTTTCTGGCGGGACGGCAGATACGCAGTATTTT
TRBV7-8	12	.	TRBJ1-1	.	CASSLGGGSAFF	TGTGCCAGCAGCTTAGGGGGGGGCTCCGCTTTCTTT
TRBV2	14	.	TRBJ2-3	.	CASIRQVITDTQYF	TGTGCCAGCATCCGACAGGTGATCACAGATACGCAGTATTTT
TRBV9	14	.	TRBJ2-4	TRBD2	CASSGTGRADIQYF	TGTGCCAGCAGCGGTACCGGGAGGGCGGACATTCAGTACTTC
TRBV27	15	.	TRBJ2-1	TRBD2	CASTPGLAGGNEQFF	TGTGCCAGCACCCCGGGACTAGCGGGGGGAAATGAGCAGTTCTTC
TRBV7-7	13	.	TRBJ1-1	.	CASSLATGTEAFF	TGTGCCAGCAGCTTAGCCACAGGCACTGAAGCTTTCTTT
TRBV5-1	15	few	TRBJ1-2	.	CASSLEGGPGYGYTF	TGCGCCAGCAGCTTGGAGGGGGGGCCAGGCTATGGCTACACCTTC
TRBV4-1	15	.	TRBJ2-7	TRBD2	CASSLQARGAYEQYF	TGCGCCAGCAGCCTCCAAGCCCGGGGGGCCTACGAGCAGTACTTC
TRBV9	16	.	TRBJ2-7	.	CASSGGLGAGAYEQYF	TGTGCCAGCAGCGGTGGTCTGGGGGCGGGGGCCTACGAGCAGTACTTC
TRBV11-2	15	.	TRBJ1-5	.	CASSREFGRNQPQHF	TGTGCCAGCAGCCGGGAGTTCGGGCGCAATCAGCCCCAGCATTTT
TRBV9	17	.	TRBJ2-1	TRBD2	CASSVAGGGPTYNEQFF	TGTGCCAGCAGCGTAGCCGGCGGGGGGCCCACCTACAATGAGCAGTTCTTC
TRBV6-5	16	.	TRBJ2-2	.	CASSYSGGWDTGELFF	TGTGCCAGCAGTTACTCCGGGGGATGGGACACCGGGGAGCTGTTTTTT
TRBV4-1	16	.	TRBJ2-3	.	CASSQGSGLGTDTQYF	TGCGCCAGCAGCCAAGGATCGGGACTGGGCACAGATACGCAGTATTTT
TRBV6-1	17	.	TRBJ2-3	.	CASSERIGAAGTDTQYF	TGTGCCAGCAGTGAAAGGATCGGAGCGGCTGGCACAGATACGCAGTATTTT
TRBV19	13	.	TRBJ2-4	TRBD1	CASSQGAGNIQYF	TGTGCCAGTAGCCAGGGGGCGGGGAACATTCAGTACTTC
TRBV5-4	14	once	TRBJ1-1	.	CASSLEPAALEAFF	TGTGCCAGCAGCTTGGAACCAGCGGCGCTAGAAGCTTTCTTT
TRBV19	14	.	TRBJ1-1	.	CASSRTVRAAEAFF	TGTGCCAGTAGTCGGACAGTCCGGGCCGCTGAAGCTTTCTTT
TRBV18	15	.	TRBJ2-1	TRBD2	CASSPGLAVYDEQFF	TGTGCCAGCTCACCCGGACTAGCGGTTTATGATGAGCAGTTCTTC
TRBV7-9	13	.	TRBJ2-5	.	CASSIQGPETQYF	TGTGCCAGCAGCATACAGGGTCCAGAGACCCAGTACTTC
TRBV19	13	.	TRBJ1-2	.	CASSMGQGYGYTF	TGTGCCAGTAGTATGGGCCAGGGCTATGGCTACACCTTC
TRBV6-5	15	.	TRBJ1-2	.	CASRLSRTALFGYTF	TGTGCCAGCAGGCTTTCTCGGACAGCCCTGTTTGGCTACACCTTC
TRBV18	16	.	TRBJ1-1	.	CASSPQMGGRNTEAFF	TGTGCCAGCTCACCCCAGATGGGGGGGAGGAACACTGAAGCTTTCTTT
TRBV2	13	.	TRBJ1-1	.	CASSYDSFTEAFF	TGTGCCAGCAGTTACGACAGTTTCACTGAAGCTTTCTTT
TRBV4-1	15	.	TRBJ2-7	TRBD1	CASSQPRQGGHEQYF	TGCGCCAGCAGCCAACCCCGACAGGGTGGTCACGAGCAGTACTTC
TRBV4-3	16	.	TRBJ1-2	.	CASSQEVTGINYGYTF	TGCGCCAGCAGCCAAGAAGTCACAGGGATTAACTATGGCTACACCTTC
TRBV9	15	once	TRBJ2-1	.	CASSPRQGGYNEQFF	TGTGCCAGCAGCCCTCGACAGGGAGGATACAATGAGCAGTTCTTC
TRBV6-5	16	.	TRBJ1-5	.	CASSYIAGDRNQPQHF	TGTGCCAGCAGTTACATCGCAGGGGACCGCAATCAGCCCCAGCATTTT
TRBV7-3	15	.	TRBJ2-1	TRBD1	CASSLRDRDYNEQFF	TGTGCCAGCAGCTTGCGGGACAGGGACTACAATGAGCAGTTCTTC
TRBV15	14	.	TRBJ1-5	.	CATSRDPSHSPQHF	TGTGCCACCAGCAGAGATCCCTCACATTCGCCCCAGCATTTT
TRBV5-6	14	.	TRBJ1-1	.	CASSWGRAETEAFF	TGTGCCAGCAGCTGGGGGAGGGCGGAGACTGAAGCTTTCTTT
TRBV18	13	.	TRBJ2-7	TRBD2	CASSRGGTYEQYF	TGTGCCAGCTCACGCGGGGGGACCTACGAGCAGTACTTC
TRBV19	16	.	TRBJ1-1	.	CASSIGATGRGTEAFF	TGTGCCAGTAGTATTGGGGCGACAGGCCGTGGGACTGAAGCTTTCTTT
TRBV27	15	.	TRBJ2-2	TRBD1	CASSPDRANTGELFF	TGTGCCAGCAGCCCCGACAGGGCGAACACCGGGGAGCTGTTTTTT
TRBV30	17	few	TRBJ1-2	TRBD1	CAWRLSGTGGNDRSYTF	TGTGCCTGGAGGCTCTCCGGGACAGGGGGCAACGATCGGAGCTACACCTTC
TRBV7-9	15	.	TRBJ1-1	.	CASSPTPRLEPEAFF	TGTGCCAGCAGCCCCACGCCACGCCTAGAACCTGAAGCTTTCTTT
TRBV6-5	14	.	TRBJ2-7	TRBD1	CASSRQGAPYEQYF	TGTGCCAGCAGTCGACAGGGGGCTCCCTACGAGCAGTACTTC
TRBV4-1	19	.	TRBJ2-1	TRBD2	CASSPRALAGVWEYNEQFF	TGCGCCAGCAGCCCCAGGGCGCTAGCGGGAGTCTGGGAGTACAATGAGCAGTTCTTC